The following is a T cell receptor (beta chain) sequence with its context. Regarding treatment: roughly 20 received Ad26.COV2.S at low or high dose, single or two shots; about five received placebo; per-sample allocation not given. Sample collection was performed on day 63 after the first vaccine or placebo injection. The CDR3 sequence is 13 residues long. V lost 6 bases, J lost 8 bases, and 9 bases stayed unmatched. CDR1 is DFQATT, CDR2 SNEGSKA, per germline (reference sequence). The data were taken from a study of Ad26.COV2.S vaccination and SARS-CoV-2 variants. The data were produced by immunoSEQ multiplex PCR, yet TCRdb's version contains in-frame clones alone and is incomplete. Among 300,000 to 350,000 clones listed, 85% were seen once.

This receptor was identified in a person between 18 and 60 years old who received the Ad26.COV2.S COVID-19 vaccine or a placebo. The specimen was peripheral blood, collected in a trial of Ad26.COV2.S vaccine versus placebo. The chain has TRBV20-1 and TRBJ1-4, with 7 bases aligning to TRBD1. The CDR3 sequence: CSASYRGIEKLFF. The CDR3 DNA is TGCAGTGCCAGTTACAGGGGAATCGAAAAACTGTTTTTT.